A selection of T cell receptor beta chains follows, all from one sample in a study of blood T cells in healthy people across ages. TCRdb ran MiXCR on the 5' RACE reads and lists one entry per CDR3 protein. The sample holds about 810,000 distinct CDR3 sequences, roughly 34% seen once. The sequencing sample was made of blood. The source is a man between 18 and 29 years old in good health. Both conserved end residues are part of each CDR3. Fields, in order: CDR3 length, clone size, D gene, V gene, J gene, CDR3 DNA, CDR3 protein. D genes are given only for firm matches. A row's size may be missing; if present it is once, few, many or a size class.

>16|-|-|TRBV11-2|TRBJ2-3
TGTGCCAGCAGCTTAAACGCCGGGACCCTCACAGATACGCAGTATTTT
CASSLNAGTLTDTQYF
>14|-|TRBD1|TRBV5-1|TRBJ1-3
TGCGCCAGTAAAGAGGGGACAGGCGAGGACACCATATATTTT
CASKEGTGEDTIYF
>14|many|-|TRBV12-3/TRBV12-4|TRBJ1-5
TGTGCCAGCAGGATGACAGGTGGGCTTCAGCCCCAGCATTTT
CASRMTGGLQPQHF
>14|-|-|TRBV14|TRBJ2-1
TGTGCCAGCAACCAGGGGCAACCATACAATGAGCAGTTCTTC
CASNQGQPYNEQFF
>15|few|-|TRBV7-2|TRBJ1-2
TGTGCCAGCAGCTCTCAGACTGGGAGGGGCTATGGCTACACCTTC
CASSSQTGRGYGYTF
>16|-|TRBD2|TRBV3-1|TRBJ2-1
TGTGCCAGCAGCCAAGAGACTAGCACTCCCCCCAATGAGCAGTTCTTC
CASSQETSTPPNEQFF
>16|-|TRBD1|TRBV5-6|TRBJ1-4
TGTGCCAGCAGCCTCCAGGGGGCCGGATTTAATGAAAAACTGTTTTTT
CASSLQGAGFNEKLFF
>15|few|TRBD2|TRBV11-2|TRBJ2-3
TGTGCCAGCAGTCCGGGACTACATGCCACAGATACGCAGTATTTT
CASSPGLHATDTQYF
>14|-|-|TRBV5-1|TRBJ1-1
TGCGCCAGCACCCTGGAGGGCGGAGGCACTGAAGCTTTCTTT
CASTLEGGGTEAFF
>15|-|-|TRBV12-3/TRBV12-4|TRBJ1-1
TGTGCCAGCAGCCAGAGTGGGACGCTGAACACTGAAGCTTTCTTT
CASSQSGTLNTEAFF
>15|few|-|TRBV7-2|TRBJ2-5
TGTGCCAGCAGCTTATTGGGGACTCCTCAAGAGACCCAGTACTTC
CASSLLGTPQETQYF
>15|-|TRBD2|TRBV10-3|TRBJ2-3
TGTGCCACCAAGGGGACTAGCGGGAGCACAGATACGCAGTATTTT
CATKGTSGSTDTQYF
>15|-|TRBD1|TRBV4-3|TRBJ2-7
TGCGCCAGCAGCCAAGAGGGACAGGAATTTCATGAGCAGTACTTC
CASSQEGQEFHEQYF
>16|many|TRBD1|TRBV5-1|TRBJ2-3
TGCGCCAGCAGCTTGGCGGGACAGGGGGACCCAGATACGCAGTATTTT
CASSLAGQGDPDTQYF
>13|few|-|TRBV29-1|TRBJ1-4
TGCAGCGTTTTATGGGGTAGGAATGAAAAACTGTTTTTT
CSVLWGRNEKLFF
>14|-|-|TRBV18|TRBJ2-3
TGTGCCAGCTCGAGGGAGCCCCTTTTCCATACGCAGTATTTT
CASSREPLFHTQYF
>14|many|TRBD1|TRBV7-2|TRBJ2-5
TGTGCCAGCAGCTTAGACAGGGGTGGAGAGACCCAGTACTTC
CASSLDRGGETQYF
>17|many|-|TRBV4-1|TRBJ2-3
TGCGCCAGCAGCCAAGAAAGGCCGGGGAACCCGACAGATACGCAGTATTTT
CASSQERPGNPTDTQYF
>16|few|TRBD1|TRBV7-2|TRBJ1-2
TGTGCCAGCAGCCTAAGCGGGACAGGGGTTTATTATGGCTACACCTTC
CASSLSGTGVYYGYTF
>14|few|TRBD1|TRBV4-2|TRBJ2-4
TGTGCCAGCACCGGGACAGGGGGTAAAAACATTCAGTACTTC
CASTGTGGKNIQYF
>17|few|-|TRBV6-6|TRBJ2-5
TGTGCCAGCAGTTACTCAGACAGGCTTAAGTACCAAGAGACCCAGTACTTC
CASSYSDRLKYQETQYF
>16|-|-|TRBV25-1|TRBJ2-2
TGTGCCAGCAGTGAATACACAGGGTCGAACACCGGGGAGCTGTTTTTT
CASSEYTGSNTGELFF
>15|few|-|TRBV7-9|TRBJ1-2
TGTGCCAGCAGCTTAGGAGCCAGGTCTGGCTCTGGCTACACCTTC
CASSLGARSGSGYTF
>16|-|TRBD2|TRBV20-1|TRBJ2-7
TGCAGTGCTAGGGGGGAGGGACTCCCCTCCTACAATGAGCAGTACTTC
CSARGEGLPSYNEQYF
>14|few|TRBD2|TRBV12-3/TRBV12-4|TRBJ2-5
TGTGCCAGCAATACCCGGGGGGGGTTGGGTGAGCAGTACTTC
CASNTRGGLGEQYF